The 4 T cell receptor beta chains listed next were all sequenced from one sample in a study of early T cells in non-severe SARS-CoV-2 infection. One entry per CDR3 protein results from TCRdb running MiXCR on the 5' RACE reads. This sample has tens of thousands of distinct CDR3 sequences; around 6.4% occur once, and the top ten carry under 8%. This sample comprised whole blood, obtained at baseline. The receptors come from an adult who was a healthcare worker with PCR-confirmed SARS-CoV-2 infection or an uninfected control (not recorded which).

This clonotype was picked up many times. This chain connects TRBV20-1 to TRBJ1-6, with 7 bases aligning to TRBD1. The CDR3 consists of 14 residues. CDR1 DFQATT and CDR2 SNEGSKA come from the germline V gene (reference sequence). The J segment lost 7 bases and the V segment lost 1 base, leaving 4 bases of the junction unmatched. As DNA, the CDR3 is TGCAGTGCTAGAGGAGACAGGGCGAATTCACCCCTCCACTTT. It yields the protein CSARGDRANSPLHF.

This clonotype has a handful of counts. The V call is TRBV28, the J call TRBJ2-7, with TRBD1 matching 10 bases. This CDR3 comprises 15 residues. The junction had 13 bases not matched to a gene; V was cut back by 5 bases and J by 9 bases. The germline gives CDR1 MDHEN, CDR2 SYDVKM. For the CDR3, the DNA is TGTGCCAGCAGTCCTCTGACGACAGGGGGCAAGGTGCAGTACTTC. This encodes CASSPLTTGGKVQYF. The complete variable domain, with remaining parts taken from reference TRBV28 and TRBJ2-7, reads DVKVTQSSRYLVKRTGEKVFLECVQDMDHENMFWYRQDPGLGLRLIYFSYDVKMKEKGDIPEGYSVSREKKERFSLILESASTNQTSMYLCASSPLTTGGKVQYFGPGTRLTVT.

The chain joins TRBV29-1 to TRBJ1-2; tentatively, D is TRBD1 (5 bases). This CDR3 is 12 amino acids long. Per germline, CDR1 SQVTM and CDR2 ANQGSEA. V was pared by 7 bases and J by 7 bases, with 16 bases between. The CDR3: CSALRGAGGYTF. The CDR3 DNA reads TGCAGCGCGTTAAGGGGCGCCGGTGGCTACACCTTC.

At least ten counts were recorded for this clonotype. The chain combines TRBV20-1 with TRBJ2-1; 8 nucleotides line up with TRBD2. Germline V lookup: CDR1 DFQATT, CDR2 SNEGSKA (reference sequence). The V gene end was trimmed by 5 bases and the J gene end by 5 bases; junction bases not matched to a gene: 14. This CDR3 is 16 amino acids long. CDR3 sequence (DNA): TGCAGTGCTTATTCGCCCGGACTAGCTGGCCACAATGAGCAGTTCTTC. Residues: CSAYSPGLAGHNEQFF.